These T cell receptor beta chains were read from a single sample in a study of blood T cell repertoires in COVID-19. Clones were sequenced by immunoSEQ multiplex PCR, and TCRdb holds only the in-frame ones, with some missing. The sample records 140,000 to 150,000 clones, 81% being singletons. The specimen sequenced was peripheral blood. The receptor set was obtained from a human donor in a cohort sampled during active COVID-19. The conserved cysteine and the conserved F or W are not part of the CDR3 here. Clone size is stated in some rows and not others, as once, few, many or a class when expanded.

clone_size v_call cdr3_aa
. TRBV7-9 ASSLEGNRAGANVLT
. TRBV6-5 ATTSGGGQPQH
. TRBV6-2/TRBV6-3 ASSFRPRTSGTSSTDTQY
. TRBV6-1 ASSGGSGTLTYNEQF
. TRBV28 ASSPQLGYEQY
. TRBV27 ASSLRRESSYEQY
. TRBV21-1 ASSRYRDRGYEQY
. TRBV27 ASSLRGYTEAF
few TRBV19 ASSSQGADTQY
. TRBV27 ASSNRRDTEAF
. TRBV5-1 ASSPQGGGNEKLF
. TRBV18 ASSKDRGLYEQY
. TRBV6-5 ASSYLSGGEYEQY
. TRBV9 ASSVGTGGGLVDTQY
. TRBV20-1 SAPLGAEQY
. TRBV9 ASSPRGGTGTYEQY
. TRBV11-2 ASSFSSGANVLT
. TRBV24-1 ATKKTGENTEAF
. TRBV5-1 ASSHSSGSGITGELF
once TRBV18 ASSTNRDSNQPQH
. TRBV4-1 ASSQVWQPNTEAF
. TRBV5-1 ASSSRQGHKNIQY
. TRBV6-2/TRBV6-3 ASSYTGQETQY
. TRBV4-2 ASSQASGSSYNEQF
. TRBV28 ASSLAETQY
few TRBV10-2 ASRRTANTEAF
. TRBV3-1/TRBV3-2 ASSQTGLYSGNTIY
. TRBV29-1 SAVLAGGYEQY
. TRBV5-8 ASRTTGGGYGYT
. TRBV6-2/TRBV6-3 ASSYVGEQY
. TRBV11-1 ASSYGQGALGYT
once TRBV3-1/TRBV3-2 ASSQEASYEQY